Listed below are T cell receptor beta chains from one sample, sequenced in a study of blood T cell repertoires in COVID-19. TCRdb keeps only in-frame clones here, not all; method: immunoSEQ multiplex PCR. The sample contains about 140,000 clones, about nine tenths of which appear only once. The sequencing input was peripheral blood. The receptor set was obtained from a man aged 50 to 59 with active or convalescent COVID-19. The CDR3 runs from the conserved cysteine through the conserved F or W. Fields, in order: J gene, clone size, D gene, V gene, CDR3 protein, CDR3 DNA. The D gene is left open where the match is weak. Size is omitted from some rows. Given values are once, few, many or a class for expanded clones.

>TRBJ2-2|.|TRBD2|TRBV19
CASRRLAENTGELFF
TGTGCCAGTAGGCGACTAGCGGAGAACACCGGGGAGCTGTTTTTT
>TRBJ2-5|.|TRBD2|TRBV7-8
CASSFKGTSVQETQYF
TGTGCCAGCAGCTTTAAAGGGACTAGCGTTCAAGAGACCCAGTACTTC
>TRBJ2-3|.|TRBD2|TRBV29-1
CSAHRGGATDTQYF
TGCAGCGCGCACCGCGGGGGGGCCACAGATACGCAGTATTTT
>TRBJ2-1|.|TRBD2|TRBV5-6
CASSLALLAGSYNEQFF
TGTGCCAGCAGCTTGGCCCTTTTAGCGGGTTCCTACAATGAGCAGTTCTTC
>TRBJ1-6|.|.|TRBV14
CASSPNYGGYNSPLHF
TGTGCCAGCAGCCCTAATTATGGGGGGTATAATTCACCCCTCCACTTT
>TRBJ2-7|.|TRBD1|TRBV29-1
CSVTGQLYEQYF
TGCAGCGTAACGGGACAGTTGTACGAGCAGTACTTC
>TRBJ1-5|.|.|TRBV6-5
CASSSLPRNQPQHF
TGTGCCAGCAGTTCCCTTCCCCGCAATCAGCCCCAGCATTTT
>TRBJ1-4|.|TRBD1|TRBV10-2
CASSRDSDNEKLFF
TGCGCCAGCAGTCGGGACAGCGATAATGAAAAACTGTTTTTT
>TRBJ1-1|.|.|TRBV5-1
CASSSTVNTEAFF
TGCGCCAGCAGCTCGACAGTGAACACTGAAGCTTTCTTT
>TRBJ2-2|once|TRBD1|TRBV11-3
CASSPRDSYTGELFF
TGTGCCAGCAGCCCAAGGGACAGTTACACCGGGGAGCTGTTTTTT
>TRBJ1-2|.|.|TRBV14
CASSQAQIGYTF
TGTGCCAGCAGCCAAGCGCAGATCGGCTACACCTTC
>TRBJ2-4|.|.|TRBV5-1
CASSAGAKNIQYF
TGCGCCAGCAGCGCGGGGGCCAAAAACATTCAGTACTTC
>TRBJ2-3|once|TRBD2|TRBV20-1
CSASKREGPRTDTQYF
TGCAGTGCTAGTAAGCGGGAGGGCCCTCGGACAGATACGCAGTATTTT
>TRBJ1-1|few|TRBD1|TRBV15
CATSTSRDRDAEAFF
TGTGCCACCAGCACCTCCCGGGACAGGGATGCTGAAGCTTTCTTT